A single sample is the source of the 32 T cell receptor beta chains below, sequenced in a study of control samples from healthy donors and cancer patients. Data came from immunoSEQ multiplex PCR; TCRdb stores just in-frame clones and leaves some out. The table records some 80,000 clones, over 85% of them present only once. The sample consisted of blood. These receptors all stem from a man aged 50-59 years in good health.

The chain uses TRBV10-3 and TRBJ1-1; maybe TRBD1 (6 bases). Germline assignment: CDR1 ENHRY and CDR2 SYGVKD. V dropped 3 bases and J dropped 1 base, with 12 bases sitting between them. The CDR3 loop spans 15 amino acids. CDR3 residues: CAISERGLSNTEAFF. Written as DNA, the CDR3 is TGTGCCATCAGTGAACGGGGGCTCTCGAACACTGAAGCTTTCTTT.

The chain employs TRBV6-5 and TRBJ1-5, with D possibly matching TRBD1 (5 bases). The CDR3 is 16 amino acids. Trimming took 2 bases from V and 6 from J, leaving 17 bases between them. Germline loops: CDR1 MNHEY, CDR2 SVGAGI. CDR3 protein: CASSYLPGTEFQPQHF. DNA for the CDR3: TGTGCCAGCAGTTACCTGCCCGGGACGGAATTTCAGCCCCAGCATTTT.

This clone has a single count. This CDR3 is CASSFWGTSYEQYF. CDR3 nucleotide sequence: TGTGCCAGCAGCTTCTGGGGTACCTCCTACGAGCAGTACTTC. The chain couples TRBV7-2 to TRBJ2-7, with unresolved D. This CDR3 region has 14 residues. The germline V gene encodes CDR1 SGHTA and CDR2 FQGNSA. V was clipped by 3 bases and J by 0 bases, with 9 bases between them.

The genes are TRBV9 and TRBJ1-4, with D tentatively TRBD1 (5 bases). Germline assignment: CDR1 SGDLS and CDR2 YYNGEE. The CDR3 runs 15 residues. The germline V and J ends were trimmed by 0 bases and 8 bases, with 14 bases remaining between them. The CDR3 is CASSVVAAGGEKLFF. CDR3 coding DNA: TGTGCCAGCAGCGTAGTGGCAGCCGGGGGGGAAAAACTGTTTTTT.

Here the CDR3 reads CASSPRGANTDTQYF. CDR3 bases: TGTGCCAGCAGCCCCCGGGGGGCTAACACAGATACGCAGTATTTT. The chain carries TRBV3-1 (or the pseudogene TRBV3-2) and TRBJ2-3, with D maybe TRBD2 (7 bases). Trimming removed 4 bases from V and 2 bases from J, with 13 bases in between. This CDR3 is built from 15 residues. From germline, CDR1 is LGHDT and CDR2 YNNKEL (reference sequence).

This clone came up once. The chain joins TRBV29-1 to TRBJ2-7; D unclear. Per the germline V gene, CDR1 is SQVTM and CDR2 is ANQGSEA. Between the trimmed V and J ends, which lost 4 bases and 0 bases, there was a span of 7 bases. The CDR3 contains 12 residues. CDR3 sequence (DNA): TGCAGCGTTGTTTGGAGCTCCTACGAGCAGTACTTC. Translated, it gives CSVVWSSYEQYF.

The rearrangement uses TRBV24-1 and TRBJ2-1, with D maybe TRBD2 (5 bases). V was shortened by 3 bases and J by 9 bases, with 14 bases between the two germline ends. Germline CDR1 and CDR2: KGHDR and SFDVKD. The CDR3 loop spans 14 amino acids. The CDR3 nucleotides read TGTGCCACCAGTGATGTTGTAGGAGGCGGTGAGCAGTTCTTC. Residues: CATSDVVGGGEQFF.

CDR3 sequence: CATRGGSYNEQFF. The CDR3, as DNA: TGTGCCACCCGCGGGGGGTCCTACAATGAGCAGTTCTTC. This chain connects TRBV6-5 to TRBJ2-1; 8 bases agree with TRBD2. The V gene end was trimmed by 10 bases and the J gene end by 1 base; junction bases not matched to a gene: 3. Germline V lookup: CDR1 MNHEY, CDR2 SVGAGI. CDR3 length equals 13 residues.

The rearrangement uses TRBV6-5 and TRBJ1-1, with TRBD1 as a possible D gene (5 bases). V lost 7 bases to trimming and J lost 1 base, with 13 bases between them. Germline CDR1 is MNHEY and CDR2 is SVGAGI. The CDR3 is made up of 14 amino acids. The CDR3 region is CASTPGGTNTEAFF. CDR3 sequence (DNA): TGTGCCAGCACCCCGGGAGGGACGAACACTGAAGCTTTCTTT.

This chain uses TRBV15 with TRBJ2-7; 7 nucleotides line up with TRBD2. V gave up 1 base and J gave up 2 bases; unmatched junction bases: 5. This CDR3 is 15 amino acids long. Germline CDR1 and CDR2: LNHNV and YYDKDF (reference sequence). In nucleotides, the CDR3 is TGTGCCACCAGCAGAGGGGGCGGGGGAGCCTACGAGCAGTACTTC. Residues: CATSRGGGGAYEQYF. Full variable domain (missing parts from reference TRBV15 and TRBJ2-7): DAMVIQNPRYQVTQFGKPVTLSCSQTLNHNVMYWYQQKSSQAPKLLFHYYDKDFNNEADTPDNFQSRRPNTSFCFLDIRSPGLGDTAMYLCATSRGGGGAYEQYFGPGTRLTVT.

CDR3 in DNA: TGTGCCAGCAGCTTAGGGGACAGCAATCAGCCCCAGCATTTT. Its protein is CASSLGDSNQPQHF. The gene calls are TRBV7-6 and TRBJ1-5; D is possibly TRBD1 (5 bases). From germline, CDR1 is SGHVS and CDR2 FNYEAQ. The CDR3 covers 14 residues. Trimming took off 1 base at V and 1 base at J, with 5 bases between the two ends.

CDR3: CASSQPGQPSNYGYTF. In nucleotides, the CDR3 is TGTGCCAGCAGCCAGCCGGGACAGCCCTCTAACTATGGCTACACCTTC. V is TRBV3-1 (or the pseudogene TRBV3-2) and J is TRBJ1-2; the match to TRBD1 covers 7 bases. V lost 3 bases to trimming and J lost 0 bases; unmatched junction nucleotides: 7. The CDR3 totals 16 residues. Germline CDR1 reads LGHDT; CDR2 reads YNNKEL (reference sequence).

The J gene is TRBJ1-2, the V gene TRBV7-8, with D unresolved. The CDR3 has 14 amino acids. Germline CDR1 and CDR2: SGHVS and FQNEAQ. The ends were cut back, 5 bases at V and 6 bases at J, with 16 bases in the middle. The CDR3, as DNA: TGTGCCAGCAGCCCCACCCACCGGACGGATGGCTACACCTTC. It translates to CASSPTHRTDGYTF.

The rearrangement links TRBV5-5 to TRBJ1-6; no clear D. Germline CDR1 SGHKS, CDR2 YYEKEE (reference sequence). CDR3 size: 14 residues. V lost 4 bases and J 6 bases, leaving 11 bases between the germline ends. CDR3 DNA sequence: TGTGCCAGCAGCGCCATTGCCCTTAATTCACCCCTCCACTTT. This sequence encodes CASSAIALNSPLHF.

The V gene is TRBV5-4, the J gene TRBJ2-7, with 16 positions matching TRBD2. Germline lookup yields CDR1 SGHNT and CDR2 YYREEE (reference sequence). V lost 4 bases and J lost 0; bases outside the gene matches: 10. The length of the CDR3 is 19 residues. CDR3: CASSAPGLAGGSVSYEQYF. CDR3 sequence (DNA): TGTGCCAGCAGCGCGCCGGGACTAGCGGGGGGGAGTGTCTCCTACGAGCAGTACTTC.

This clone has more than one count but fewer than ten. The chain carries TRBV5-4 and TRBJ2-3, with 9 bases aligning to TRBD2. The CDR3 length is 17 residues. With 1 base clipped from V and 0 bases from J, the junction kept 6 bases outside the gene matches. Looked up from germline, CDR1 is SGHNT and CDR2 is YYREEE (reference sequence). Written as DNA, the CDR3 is TGTGCCAGCAGCTTGAGGCGGGGGGGGACTAGCACAGATACGCAGTATTTT. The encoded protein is CASSLRRGGTSTDTQYF. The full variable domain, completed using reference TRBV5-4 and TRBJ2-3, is ETGVTQSPTHLIKTRGQQVTLRCSSQSGHNTVSWYQQALGQGPQFIFQYYREEENGRGNFPPRFSGLQFPNYSSELNVNALELDDSALYLCASSLRRGGTSTDTQYFGPGTRLTVL.

The CDR3 bases are TGTGCCAGCAGCTCCGCAGGTTGGAACACTGAAGCTTTCTTT. This encodes CASSSAGWNTEAFF. The rearrangement uses TRBV6-5 and TRBJ1-1; D is undetermined. The CDR3 consists of 14 residues. In germline, CDR1 is MNHEY, CDR2 SVGAGI. The V gene lost 6 bases and the J gene lost 1 base, with 12 bases spanning the gap.

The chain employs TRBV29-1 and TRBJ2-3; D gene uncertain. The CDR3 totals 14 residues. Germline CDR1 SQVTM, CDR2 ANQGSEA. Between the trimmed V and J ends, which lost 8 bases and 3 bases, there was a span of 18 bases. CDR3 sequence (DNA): TGCAGCACCGCTCCCACTTATAAAACAGATACGCAGTATTTT. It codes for CSTAPTYKTDTQYF.

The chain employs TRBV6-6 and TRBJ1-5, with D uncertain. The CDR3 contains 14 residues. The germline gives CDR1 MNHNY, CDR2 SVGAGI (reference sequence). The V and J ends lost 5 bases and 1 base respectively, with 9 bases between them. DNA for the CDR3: TGTGCCAGCAGTCCCCTCTCGAGCAATCAGCCCCAGCATTTT. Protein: CASSPLSSNQPQHF.

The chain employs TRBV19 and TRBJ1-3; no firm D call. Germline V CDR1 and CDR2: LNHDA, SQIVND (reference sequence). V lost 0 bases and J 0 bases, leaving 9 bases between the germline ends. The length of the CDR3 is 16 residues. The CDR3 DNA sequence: TGTGCCAGTAGTATAGATCGGTCGGGCTCTGGAAACACCATATATTTT. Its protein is CASSIDRSGSGNTIYF.

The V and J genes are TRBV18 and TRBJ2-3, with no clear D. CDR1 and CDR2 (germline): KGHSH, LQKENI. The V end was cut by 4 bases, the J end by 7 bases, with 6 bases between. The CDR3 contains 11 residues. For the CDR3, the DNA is TGTGCCAGCTCACGCGACAATACGCAGTATTTT. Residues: CASSRDNTQYF.

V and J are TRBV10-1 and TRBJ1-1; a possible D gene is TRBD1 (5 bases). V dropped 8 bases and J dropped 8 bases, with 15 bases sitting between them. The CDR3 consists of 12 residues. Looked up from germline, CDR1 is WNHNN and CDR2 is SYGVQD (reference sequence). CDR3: CASGAAVGEAFF. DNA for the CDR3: TGCGCCAGCGGGGCGGCGGTCGGCGAAGCTTTCTTT.

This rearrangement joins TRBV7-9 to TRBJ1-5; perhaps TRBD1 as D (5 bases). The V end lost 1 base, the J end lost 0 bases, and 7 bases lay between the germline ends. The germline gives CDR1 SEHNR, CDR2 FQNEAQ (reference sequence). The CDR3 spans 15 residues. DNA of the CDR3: TGTGCCAGCAGCTTAGGGACACTTAGCAATCAGCCCCAGCATTTT. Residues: CASSLGTLSNQPQHF. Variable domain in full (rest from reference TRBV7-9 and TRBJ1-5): DTGVSQNPRHKITKRGQNVTFRCDPISEHNRLYWYRQTLGQGPEFLTYFQNEAQLEKSRLLSDRFSAERPKGSFSTLEIQRTEQGDSAMYLCASSLGTLSNQPQHFGDGTRLSIL.

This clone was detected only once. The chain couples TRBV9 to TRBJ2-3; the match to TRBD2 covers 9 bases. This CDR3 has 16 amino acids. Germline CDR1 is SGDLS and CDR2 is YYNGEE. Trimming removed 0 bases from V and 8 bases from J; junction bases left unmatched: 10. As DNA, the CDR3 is TGTGCCAGCAGCGTAGGGGCTAGCGGGGCGTCGGCTACGCAGTATTTT. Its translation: CASSVGASGASATQYF.

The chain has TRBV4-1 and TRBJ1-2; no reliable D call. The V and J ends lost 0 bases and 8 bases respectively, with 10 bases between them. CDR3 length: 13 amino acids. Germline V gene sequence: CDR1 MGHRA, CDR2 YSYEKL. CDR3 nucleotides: TGCGCCAGCAGCCAAGAGGGGTCCCGAGGCTACACCTTC. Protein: CASSQEGSRGYTF.

CDR3 sequence reads: CASSIGTHSGTEAFF. The CDR3 nucleotides are TGTGCCAGTAGTATAGGTACACACTCCGGCACTGAAGCTTTCTTT. The chain has TRBV19 and TRBJ1-1; D not certain. The germline gives CDR1 LNHDA, CDR2 SQIVND (reference sequence). Trimming removed 1 base at V and 4 bases at J, with 13 bases between. This CDR3 contains 15 residues.

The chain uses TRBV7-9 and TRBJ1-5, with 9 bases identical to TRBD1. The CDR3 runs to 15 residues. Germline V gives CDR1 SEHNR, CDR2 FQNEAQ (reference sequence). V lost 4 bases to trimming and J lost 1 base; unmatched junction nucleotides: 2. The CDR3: CASSSGQGSNQPQHF. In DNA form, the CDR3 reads TGTGCCAGCAGCTCTGGACAGGGGAGCAATCAGCCCCAGCATTTT.

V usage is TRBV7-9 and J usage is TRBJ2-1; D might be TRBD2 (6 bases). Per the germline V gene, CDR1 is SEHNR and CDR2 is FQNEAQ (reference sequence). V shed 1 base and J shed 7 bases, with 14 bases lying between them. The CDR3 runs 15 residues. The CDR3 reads CASSLVSWRGNEQFF. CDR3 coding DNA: TGTGCCAGCAGCTTAGTCTCTTGGCGGGGTAATGAGCAGTTCTTC.

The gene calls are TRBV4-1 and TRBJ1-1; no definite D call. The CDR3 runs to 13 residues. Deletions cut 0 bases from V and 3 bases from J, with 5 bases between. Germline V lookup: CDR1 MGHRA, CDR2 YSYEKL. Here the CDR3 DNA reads TGCGCCAGCAGCCAAGATCGAGACACTGAAGCTTTCTTT. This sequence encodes CASSQDRDTEAFF.

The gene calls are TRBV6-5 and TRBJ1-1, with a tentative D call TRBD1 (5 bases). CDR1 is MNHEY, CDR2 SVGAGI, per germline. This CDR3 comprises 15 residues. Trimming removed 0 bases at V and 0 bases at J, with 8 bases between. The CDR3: CASSYSREMNTEAFF. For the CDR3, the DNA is TGTGCCAGCAGTTACTCCAGGGAAATGAACACTGAAGCTTTCTTT.

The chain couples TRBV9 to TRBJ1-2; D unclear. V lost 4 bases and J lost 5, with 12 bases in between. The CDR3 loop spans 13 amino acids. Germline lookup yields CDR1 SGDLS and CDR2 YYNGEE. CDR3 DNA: TGTGCCAGCAGCCCCCAGAGCTTTTATGGCTACACCTTC. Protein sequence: CASSPQSFYGYTF.

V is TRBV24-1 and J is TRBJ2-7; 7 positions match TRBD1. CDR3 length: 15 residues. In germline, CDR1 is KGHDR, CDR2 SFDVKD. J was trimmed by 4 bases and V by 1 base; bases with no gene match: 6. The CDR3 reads CATSDFTGDRYEQYF. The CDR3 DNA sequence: TGTGCCACCAGTGATTTTACAGGGGATCGGTACGAGCAGTACTTC.